Following are 26 T cell receptor beta chains from one sample sequenced in a study of beta chain features in type 1 diabetes. Every isolated RNA sample was fully reverse transcribed, so sequencing captured expressed TCRB transcripts. Sequenced by immunoSEQ multiplex PCR; TCRdb stores in-frame clones only, minus some. The table includes 310,000 or so clones, more than 9.5% detected once. Sequenced: naive CD4+ T cells from blood. Receptors originate from a woman in her 30s in good health.

V and J are TRBV5-1 and TRBJ2-7; D gene uncertain. The CDR3 has 15 residues. Germline CDR1 and CDR2: SGHRS and YFSETQ. Trimming stripped 2 bases from V and 3 bases from J, with 15 bases between. In DNA form, the CDR3 reads TGCGCCAGCAGCTTTGAGCCAGCGAGAAACTACGAGCAGTACTTC. This gives the protein CASSFEPARNYEQYF.

A few counts support this clone. Other DNA sequences in this sample translate to the same CDR3. This chain joins TRBV7-3 and TRBJ2-5; D ambiguous. The CDR3 is 12 residues long. The germline gives CDR1 SGHTA, CDR2 FQGTGA. Deletions cut 6 bases from V and 0 bases from J, with 5 bases between. As DNA, the CDR3 is TGTGCCAGCAGTCCCGACCAAGAGACCCAGTACTTC. Translated: CASSPDQETQYF.

J is TRBJ2-1 and V is TRBV6-1, with D hard to call. The V and J ends lost 2 bases and 9 bases respectively, with 5 bases between them. Germline CDR1 and CDR2: MNHNS and SASEGT. The CDR3 has 11 residues. The CDR3 loop reads CASSELPEQFF. The CDR3 DNA reads as TGTGCCAGCAGTGAACTCCCTGAGCAGTTCTTC.

This clone was recorded at least ten times. The chain is built from TRBV7-2 and TRBJ2-3; D is undetermined. V lost 4 bases to trimming and J lost 0 bases, with 2 bases between them. The CDR3 spans 12 residues. Germline V gene lookup returns CDR1 SGHTA and CDR2 FQGNSA. CDR3 in amino acids: CASSSSTDTQYF. For the CDR3, the DNA is TGTGCCAGCAGCTCAAGCACAGATACGCAGTATTTT.

There are a few counts of this clone. V is TRBV4-2 and J is TRBJ2-5, with 10 bases fitting TRBD2. With V trimmed by 2 bases and J by 11 bases, 5 bases remained unmatched. The CDR3 is made up of 13 amino acids. The germline gives CDR1 LGHNA, CDR2 YNFKEQ. CDR3 region: CASSQFLAGEQYF. The CDR3 DNA reads TGTGCCAGCAGCCAATTTCTAGCGGGAGAGCAGTACTTC.

There are a few counts of this clone. The chain combines TRBV4-3 with TRBJ1-5; D perhaps matches TRBD1 (5 bases). The germline V gene has CDR1 LGHNA and CDR2 YSLEER. The V end was cut by 4 bases, the J end by 5 bases, with 9 bases between. The CDR3 spans 13 residues. The DNA for the CDR3 is TGCGCCAGCAGCCGGGACTTATATCAGCCCCAGCATTTT. It codes for CASSRDLYQPQHF.

There are a few counts of this clone. The chain has TRBV7-2 and TRBJ2-3; TRBD2 matches 12 bases. The trim removed 4 bases at V and 0 bases at J, leaving 8 bases unmatched. Per germline, CDR1 SGHTA and CDR2 FQGNSA. The length of the CDR3 is 18 residues. In DNA, the CDR3 is TGTGCCAGCAGCTCCTTCGCCGGGACTAGCGGGAGCACAGATACGCAGTATTTT. Translating it yields CASSSFAGTSGSTDTQYF. The variable domain in full, with the rest retrieved from reference TRBV7-2 and TRBJ2-3, is GAGVSQSPSNKVTEKGKDVELRCDPISGHTALYWYRQSLGQGLEFLIYFQGNSAPDKSGLPSDRFSAERTGGSVSTLTIQRTQQEDSAVYLCASSSFAGTSGSTDTQYFGPGTRLTVL.

This rearrangement joins TRBV20-1 to TRBJ1-1; 7 bases are shared with TRBD1. The germline CDR1 and CDR2 sequences are DFQATT and SNEGSKA (reference sequence). This CDR3 contains 11 residues. V gave up 6 bases and J gave up 5 bases; unmatched junction bases: 3. DNA of the CDR3: TGCAGTGCCCCGACAGGGACTGAAGCTTTCTTT. Translation: CSAPTGTEAFF.

The V gene is TRBV4-1, the J gene TRBJ2-1; 7 nucleotides align to TRBD2. V was pared by 7 bases and J by 4 bases, with 7 bases of the junction left unmatched. Germline loops: CDR1 MGHRA, CDR2 YSYEKL. The CDR3 spans 14 residues. CDR3 sequence reads: CASTQEREYNEQFF. For the CDR3, the DNA is TGCGCCAGCACCCAGGAGCGGGAATACAATGAGCAGTTCTTC.

This chain connects TRBV5-1 to TRBJ2-3; 7 nucleotides agree with TRBD2. CDR3 length equals 14 residues. The germline V gene has CDR1 SGHRS and CDR2 YFSETQ. Losses at the gene ends were 4 bases for V and 4 bases for J; bases not matched to a gene: 6. CDR3 sequence: CASSGGGAPDTQYF. The CDR3 DNA is TGCGCCAGCAGCGGGGGAGGGGCCCCAGATACGCAGTATTTT.

This clone was found a few times. The chain couples TRBV10-3 to TRBJ2-3; possibly TRBD1 for D (6 bases). Per the germline V gene, CDR1 is ENHRY and CDR2 is SYGVKD. The V end lost 8 bases, the J end lost 4 bases, and 19 bases lay between the germline ends. This CDR3 has 15 residues. CDR3 coding DNA: TGTGCCATCTCGGGCGGTGGGGGCATCCCAGATACGCAGTATTTT. It yields the protein CAISGGGGIPDTQYF.

The chain has TRBV28 and TRBJ1-2; 8 bases are a match to TRBD1. The CDR3 length is 14 residues. V dropped 6 bases and J dropped 7; count of bases not matched to a gene: 10. CDR1 and CDR2 (germline): MDHEN, SYDVKM. CDR3: CASSRTGTGSGYTF. DNA for the CDR3: TGTGCCAGCAGCCGAACCGGGACAGGTTCTGGCTACACCTTC.

This clone showed up just a few times. The rearrangement links TRBV15 to TRBJ1-2; 10 bases fit TRBD1. V lost 1 base to trimming and J lost 3 bases; unmatched junction nucleotides: 5. CDR1 is LNHNV, CDR2 YYDKDF, per germline (reference sequence). This CDR3 spans 16 amino acids. The CDR3 DNA is TGTGCCACCAGCAGAGGGGGGGACAGGGGAGACTATGGCTACACCTTC. This gives the protein CATSRGGDRGDYGYTF.

The V call is TRBV5-1, the J call TRBJ2-3, with TRBD1 matching over 10 bases. The germline gives CDR1 SGHRS, CDR2 YFSETQ. The V gene end was trimmed by 4 bases and the J gene end by 0 bases; junction bases not matched to a gene: 17. This CDR3 comprises 20 residues. The CDR3 DNA sequence: TGCGCCAGCAGCGCCGAACAGGGACAGGGGACTGGAGCTAGCACAGATACGCAGTATTTT. This encodes CASSAEQGQGTGASTDTQYF.

This clone was recorded a few times. The gene calls are TRBV29-1 and TRBJ2-1; D gene unclear. Trimming left V 5 bases short and J 0 bases short, with 8 bases between. The V gene's germline CDR1 is SQVTM and CDR2 ANQGSEA. CDR3 length: 13 residues. The CDR3 here is CSVIVSSYNEQFF. The CDR3 DNA reads as TGCAGCGTTATTGTGAGCTCCTACAATGAGCAGTTCTTC.

This chain uses TRBV5-1 with TRBJ2-3, with TRBD2 identical over 11 bases. There are 15 residues in the CDR3. Germline lookup yields CDR1 SGHRS and CDR2 YFSETQ. After removal of 4 bases from V and 4 bases from J, the junction contained 5 bases not matched to a gene. CDR3 sequence: CASSTTSGIPDTQYF. CDR3 sequence (DNA): TGCGCCAGCAGCACGACTAGCGGGATTCCAGATACGCAGTATTTT.

In this sample, this clone turned up a few times. The chain joins TRBV27 to TRBJ2-7; D possibly corresponds to TRBD2 (6 bases). Trimming left V 4 bases short and J 3 bases short, with 13 bases between. Germline loops: CDR1 MNHEY, CDR2 SMNVEV (reference sequence). The CDR3 runs to 14 residues. The CDR3 nucleotides are TGTGCCAGCAGTTCGGGACTCTTGAACTACGAGCAGTACTTC. Translated: CASSSGLLNYEQYF.

There are a few counts of this clone. V gene TRBV7-9 combines with J gene TRBJ1-5; D gene unclear. Germline V gene lookup returns CDR1 SEHNR and CDR2 FQNEAQ (reference sequence). V was shortened by 1 base and J by 1 base, with 14 bases between the two germline ends. CDR3 length equals 17 residues. The DNA of the CDR3 is TGTGCCAGCAGCTTAGGGTCCGAGAGTCTGAGCAATCAGCCCCAGCATTTT. It codes for CASSLGSESLSNQPQHF.

The V call is TRBV7-8, the J call TRBJ1-2; D not certain. Germline CDR1 and CDR2: SGHVS and FQNEAQ. This CDR3 is built from 13 residues. V was clipped by 6 bases and J by 4 bases, with 12 bases between them. The CDR3 loop reads CASSPLHSYGYTF. Here the CDR3 DNA reads TGTGCCAGCAGTCCTTTACACAGCTATGGCTACACCTTC.

The V gene is TRBV28, the J gene TRBJ2-1; 10 nucleotides align to TRBD1. J lost 7 bases, V lost 4 bases, and 13 bases had no gene match. Germline V CDR1 and CDR2: MDHEN, SYDVKM. The CDR3 totals 17 residues. CDR3 sequence reads: CASSYGRGQGLRNEQFF. CDR3 nucleotide sequence: TGTGCCAGCAGTTATGGGCGGGGACAGGGGCTAAGGAATGAGCAGTTCTTC.

The chain couples TRBV7-2 to TRBJ2-1, with 8 bases lining up with TRBD2. Germline V gives CDR1 SGHTA, CDR2 FQGNSA. V was clipped by 1 base and J by 4 bases; unmatched bases: 9. This CDR3 spans 17 amino acids. As DNA, the CDR3 is TGTGCCAGCAGCTTAGTATTCGCGGGAGGAGGGTACAATGAGCAGTTCTTC. Encoded protein: CASSLVFAGGGYNEQFF.

The V call is TRBV30, the J call TRBJ1-5; 11 nucleotides align to TRBD1. Germline-derived CDR1 and CDR2 are GTSNPN and SVGIG (reference sequence). The CDR3 runs 16 residues. V dropped 0 bases and J dropped 6; count of bases not matched to a gene: 7. This CDR3 is CAWSVGTGGIGQPQHF. CDR3 bases: TGTGCCTGGAGTGTCGGGACAGGGGGGATCGGTCAGCCCCAGCATTTT.

This clone appeared a few times. This chain connects TRBV30 to TRBJ1-3; 7 positions match TRBD1. CDR3 length: 15 amino acids. Trimming cost V 5 bases and J 2 bases; bases outside gene matches: 9. Germline V lookup: CDR1 GTSNPN, CDR2 SVGIG (reference sequence). The DNA for the CDR3 is TGTGCCTGGGCCACGTTGAGGGGGCCTGGAAACACCATATATTTT. Translating it yields CAWATLRGPGNTIYF.

The CDR3, as DNA: TGTGCCAGCGCCCGGACTAGCGGGAGGAACAATGAGCAGTTCTTC. Translation: CASARTSGRNNEQFF. The V gene is TRBV19, the J gene TRBJ2-1; TRBD2 agrees at 14 bases. The CDR3 is made up of 15 amino acids. V dropped 9 bases and J dropped 5; count of bases not matched to a gene: 6. Germline values: CDR1 LNHDA, CDR2 SQIVND (reference sequence).

This clone showed up just a few times. The chain combines TRBV7-9 with TRBJ2-7; D possibly corresponds to TRBD1 (6 bases). The germline V and J ends were trimmed by 1 base and 7 bases, with 14 bases remaining between them. CDR1 and CDR2 (germline): SEHNR, FQNEAQ (reference sequence). The CDR3 runs to 14 residues. CDR3 sequence: CASSLGAGELEQYF. The CDR3 DNA sequence: TGTGCCAGCAGCTTAGGGGCAGGGGAACTGGAGCAGTACTTC.

The chain recombines TRBV7-9 with TRBJ2-4; tentatively, D is TRBD2 (6 bases). CDR1 SEHNR and CDR2 FQNEAQ come from the germline V gene (reference sequence). V lost 5 bases to trimming and J lost 0 bases, with 11 bases between them. This CDR3 has 15 residues. CDR3 nucleotide sequence: TGTGCCAGCAGCAACATCGGGAGAGCCAAAAACATTCAGTACTTC. This sequence encodes CASSNIGRAKNIQYF. Based on the CDR3 plus reference TRBV7-9 and TRBJ2-4, the full variable domain is DTGVSQNPRHKITKRGQNVTFRCDPISEHNRLYWYRQTLGQGPEFLTYFQNEAQLEKSRLLSDRFSAERPKGSFSTLEIQRTEQGDSAMYLCASSNIGRAKNIQYFGAGTRLSVL.